Listed below are T cell receptor beta chains from one sample, sequenced in a study of cytomegalovirus exposure and HLA in healthy donors. Assay used: immunoSEQ multiplex PCR; TCRdb lists only in-frame clones, some missing. This sample has tens of thousands of clones, with approximately 82% found just once. Sequencing was done on a sample of PBMCs. Receptors originate from a woman aged 18-29 years in good health and CMV-seronegative. CDR3s include the opening cysteine and the closing phenylalanine or tryptophan. A D gene is named only where the DNA matches it firmly. Size is omitted from some rows. Given values are once, few, many or a class for expanded clones.

>13|TRBV11-2|NA|TRBD1|TRBJ1-2
TGTGCCAGCAGTCATGGACAGGCCTATGGCTACACCTTC
CASSHGQAYGYTF
>14|TRBV7-9|NA|NA|TRBJ1-2
TGTGCCAGCAGCTTCAATCCAGTCCTCTATGGCTACACCTTC
CASSFNPVLYGYTF
>18|TRBV4-1|NA|TRBD2|TRBJ2-2
TGCGCCAGCAGCCAAGCTTTCCTGGGGGGGGCGAACACCGGGGAGCTGTTTTTT
CASSQAFLGGANTGELFF
>13|TRBV7-2|NA|NA|TRBJ2-7
TGTGCCAGCAGCTTACCCCCGGCCTACGAGCAGTACTTC
CASSLPPAYEQYF
>14|TRBV7-9|NA|TRBD1|TRBJ1-1
TGTGCCAGCAGCCCGGGACAGATGAACACTGAAGCTTTCTTT
CASSPGQMNTEAFF
>17|TRBV29-1|NA|TRBD1|TRBJ2-7
TGCAGCGCCGGGACAGGGGTAGTCCCAGGGCTATCCTACGAGCAGTACTTC
CSAGTGVVPGLSYEQYF
>15|TRBV4-1|few|NA|TRBJ1-3
TGCGCCAGCAGCCAAGGAGGGGGTACTGGAAACACCATATATTTT
CASSQGGGTGNTIYF
>12|TRBV29-1|once|NA|TRBJ2-5
TGCAGCGTCGACAACCACCAAGAGACCCAGTACTTC
CSVDNHQETQYF
>17|TRBV28|NA|NA|TRBJ1-1
TGTGCCAGCAGTTTGCCCCCAGGGTCATTTATGAACACTGAAGCTTTCTTT
CASSLPPGSFMNTEAFF
>18|TRBV10-1|NA|TRBD2|TRBJ2-3
TGCGCCAGCAGTGATTCGGGACTACCTACCGCTAGCACAGATACGCAGTATTTT
CASSDSGLPTASTDTQYF
>13|TRBV5-1|NA|TRBD1|TRBJ1-2
TGCGCCAGCAGCTCTTACCGGGACAGAAGAACCACCTTC
CASSSYRDRRTTF
>17|TRBV7-9|NA|TRBD1|TRBJ2-2
TGTGCCAGCAGCTTCTTTAAGGGGGCCCTGAACACCGGGGAGCTGTTTTTT
CASSFFKGALNTGELFF
>19|TRBV7-3|NA|NA|TRBJ2-3
TGTGCCAGCAGCTTAAAAGGAACCGGACTATCCCCTAGCACAGATACGCAGTATTTT
CASSLKGTGLSPSTDTQYF
>17|TRBV9|NA|TRBD1|TRBJ2-7
TGTGCCAGCAGCCCCTGGGGTTCGCAGGGGGCTGGGGACGAGCAGTACTTC
CASSPWGSQGAGDEQYF
>13|TRBV5-1|NA|NA|TRBJ2-5
TGCGCCAGCAGCCGTGAACTGTGGGAGACCCAGTACTTC
CASSRELWETQYF
>16|TRBV7-9|NA|TRBD1|TRBJ1-2
TGTGCCAGCAGCTTAGCCAACCCGGGACAGGGTCAGGGCTACACCTTC
CASSLANPGQGQGYTF
>13|TRBV2|NA|TRBD1|TRBJ1-1
TGTGCCAGCAGTGGACAGGGGGGCACTGAAGCTTTCTTT
CASSGQGGTEAFF
>14|TRBV6-1|NA|NA|TRBJ1-2
TGTGCCAGCAGTGAACAACAGGGAAGGAATGGCTACACCTTC
CASSEQQGRNGYTF
>15|TRBV30|NA|TRBD1|TRBJ2-4
TGTGCCTGGAGTACGACAGGGGAAGCCAAAAACATTCAGTACTTC
CAWSTTGEAKNIQYF
>17|TRBV30|NA|NA|TRBJ2-6
TGTGCCTGGAGTGTTGGAGGGTCCCACTCTGGGGCCAACGGCCTGACTTTC
CAWSVGGSHSGANGLTF
>18|TRBV5-1|NA|TRBD2|TRBJ2-5
TGCGCCAGCAGCTCGAAGACTAGCGGGGCCAGTAAGGGAGAGACCCAGTACTTC
CASSSKTSGASKGETQYF
>17|TRBV7-9|NA|TRBD2|TRBJ2-1
TGTGCCAGCAGCTTAGCGCGGCTAGCGGGGCCTTACAATGAGCAGTTCTTC
CASSLARLAGPYNEQFF
>13|TRBV6-5|NA|NA|TRBJ2-5
TGTGCCAGCAGAGCACAGTTACAAGAGACCCAGTACTTC
CASRAQLQETQYF
>14|TRBV27|few|TRBD2|TRBJ2-1
TGTGCCATCTGGCGCGGGGGGGCCTACAATGAGCAGTTCTTC
CAIWRGGAYNEQFF
>16|TRBV27|NA|TRBD1|TRBJ1-5
TGTGCCAGCCGAGACAGGGCCACGGGTATCGGTCAGCCCCAGCATTTT
CASRDRATGIGQPQHF
>15|TRBV6-5|NA|TRBD1|TRBJ1-1
TGTGCCAGCAGTTACTCACCGACAGGGTGGACTGAAGCTTTCTTT
CASSYSPTGWTEAFF
>15|TRBV28|NA|NA|TRBJ1-1
TGTGCCAGCAGTCCCCTCGACAGACAAGACACTGAAGCTTTCTTT
CASSPLDRQDTEAFF
>15|TRBV28|once|NA|TRBJ1-3
TGTGCCAGCCTGACAGGTCCCTCCTCTGGAAACACCATATATTTT
CASLTGPSSGNTIYF
>16|TRBV10-3|NA|TRBD1|TRBJ2-6
TGTGCCACCAGACAGGGGGACGTTACTGGGGCCAACGGCCTGACTTTC
CATRQGDVTGANGLTF
>15|TRBV28|NA|NA|TRBJ1-2
TGTGCCAGCAGTTTATCGGGCAGGGAGGACTATGGCTACACCTTC
CASSLSGREDYGYTF
>20|TRBV30|NA|NA|TRBJ2-6
TGTGCCTGGAGCCCGGTTTCTCTAGACCCTTCTCTCACTGGGGCCAACGTCCTGACTTTC
CAWSPVSLDPSLTGANVLTF
>14|TRBV10-1|NA|NA|TRBJ2-5
TGCGCCAGCAGTGCGTCGGGGCTACTTGAGACCCAGTACTTC
CASSASGLLETQYF
>16|TRBV27|NA|NA|TRBJ2-1
TGTGCCAGCAGTCTCTCTACTGAGAGGGCCTACAATGAGCAGTTCTTC
CASSLSTERAYNEQFF
>16|TRBV11-2|once|NA|TRBJ2-2
TGTGCCAGCAGCTTAGAGCGGGCTTCTTTTACCGGGGAGCTGTTTTTT
CASSLERASFTGELFF
>16|TRBV15|NA|NA|TRBJ2-3
TGTGCCACCAGCAGAGATCCCCAGTTGACTCAGAATACGCAGTATTTT
CATSRDPQLTQNTQYF
>15|TRBV5-6|NA|TRBD1|TRBJ1-1
TGTGCCAGCGAAAACGGACAGGGGGCAAGCACTGAAGCTTTCTTT
CASENGQGASTEAFF
>14|TRBV21-1|few|NA|TRBJ1-2
TGTGCCAGCAGCAAACCAGGGTATAACTATGGCTACACCTTC
CASSKPGYNYGYTF
>15|TRBV4-2|NA|TRBD1|TRBJ2-4
TGTGCCAGCAGCCAAGATCTAGGGGGCTGGGGGTGGGAATACTTC
CASSQDLGGWGWEYF
>13|TRBV28|NA|TRBD1|TRBJ1-1
TGTGCCAGCAGTCTCCGGGACAGGGGAGGAGCTTTCTTT
CASSLRDRGGAFF
>17|TRBV28|NA|TRBD1|TRBJ1-6
TGTGCCAGCAGTCCCCACCCGGGACAGCCAACAAATTCACCCCTCCACTTT
CASSPHPGQPTNSPLHF
>16|TRBV6-6|NA|TRBD1|TRBJ1-5
TGTGCCAGCAGGCGAATACAGGGGTATAGCAATCAGCCCCAGCATTTT
CASRRIQGYSNQPQHF
>15|TRBV6-4|NA|TRBD2|TRBJ2-1
TGTGCCAGCAGTGGTCTAGCGGGAGCGGACAATGAGCAGTTCTTC
CASSGLAGADNEQFF
>13|TRBV6-4|NA|NA|TRBJ1-1
TGTGCCAGCAGTGAACGGGAGAACACTGAAGCTTTCTTT
CASSERENTEAFF
>15|TRBV28|NA|NA|TRBJ2-7
TGTGCCAGCAGTTTTCTGAGTAGTGTGGCCTACGAGCAGTACTTC
CASSFLSSVAYEQYF
>15|TRBV7-9|once|TRBD1|TRBJ1-2
TGTGCCAGCAGCCCTGAAGGACAGGGGCGGTATGGCTACACCTTC
CASSPEGQGRYGYTF
>12|TRBV25-1|NA|NA|TRBJ2-4
TGTGCCAGCAGTGAAGCCACAGGGTCTCGGTACTTC
CASSEATGSRYF
>16|TRBV7-6|NA|NA|TRBJ1-4
TGTGCCAGCAGCTTAGGGGCGGGGGGCCAGGGTGAAAAACTGTTTTTT
CASSLGAGGQGEKLFF
>17|TRBV19|NA|TRBD1|TRBJ1-2
TGTGCCAGTACCGACCGCACACCAGGGGGCGCGTTGGTTGGCTACACCTTC
CASTDRTPGGALVGYTF
>19|TRBV12-2|NA|NA|TRBJ1-5
TGTGCAAGTCGCCTATACGGACCGCCGGGAAAAGAGAGCAATCAGCCCCAGCATTTT
CASRLYGPPGKESNQPQHF
>15|TRBV6-1|NA|TRBD1|TRBJ1-6
TGTGCCAGCAGTGATGGACAGGTTTATAATTCACCCCCCCACTTT
CASSDGQVYNSPPHF
>14|TRBV28|NA|TRBD1|TRBJ1-1
TGTGCCAGCAGACCGGACAGGGGAGCTGCTGAAGCTTTCTTT
CASRPDRGAAEAFF
>16|TRBV19|few|NA|TRBJ2-2
TGTGCCAGTAGTATAAGTGACTTCGTGAACACCGGGGAGCTGTTTTTT
CASSISDFVNTGELFF
>16|TRBV4-2|NA|TRBD2|TRBJ2-1
TGTGCCAGCAGCCTCCTAGGACTAGCGGGGAACAATGAGCAGTTCTTC
CASSLLGLAGNNEQFF
>13|TRBV2|NA|TRBD2|TRBJ2-7
TGTGCCAGCAGTAAGCGGGAGTATTACGAGCAGTACTTC
CASSKREYYEQYF